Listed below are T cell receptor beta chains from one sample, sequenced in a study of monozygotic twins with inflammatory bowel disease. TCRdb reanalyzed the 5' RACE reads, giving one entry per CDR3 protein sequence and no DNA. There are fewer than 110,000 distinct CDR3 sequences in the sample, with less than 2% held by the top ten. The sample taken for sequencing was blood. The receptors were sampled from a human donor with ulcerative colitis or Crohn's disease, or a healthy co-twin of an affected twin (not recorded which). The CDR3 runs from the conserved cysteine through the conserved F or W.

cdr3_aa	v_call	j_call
CASSLGSLAVYPEQYF	TRBV12-3/TRBV12-4	TRBJ2-7
CASSLGGGYETQYF	TRBV5-1	TRBJ2-5
CASSFLLTRDRVTGANVLTF	TRBV12-3/TRBV12-4	TRBJ2-6
CASSYHSQAKNTEAFF	TRBV7-2	TRBJ1-1
CASSPLEGGEQYF	TRBV7-8	TRBJ2-7
CASSSRQGSTGELFF	TRBV7-3	TRBJ2-2
CASSGTSGAYEQYF	TRBV27	TRBJ2-7
CASSLRSSRTEAFF	TRBV5-8	TRBJ1-1
CASILDSAGELFF	TRBV2	TRBJ2-2
CASSSGQRDGYTF	TRBV28	TRBJ1-2
CASSVDTVNNSPLHF	TRBV9	TRBJ1-6
CSVGTGMGNQPQHF	TRBV29-1	TRBJ1-5
CASSLTGTSGRDEQYF	TRBV7-2	TRBJ2-7
CASSLSPFPGGFYEQYF	TRBV28	TRBJ2-7
CASSYSGEQYF	TRBV5-1	TRBJ2-7
CASSIVPSTYGYTF	TRBV19	TRBJ1-2
CASSYRPGGSYNEQFF	TRBV6-5	TRBJ2-1
CASSPPGQRNTGELFF	TRBV18	TRBJ2-2
CSANPAGVILTLQETQYF	TRBV20-1	TRBJ2-5
CASSMDRGSTDTQYF	TRBV5-1	TRBJ2-3
CASSPGVGGPNEKLFF	TRBV7-9	TRBJ1-4